The 22 T cell receptor beta chains in this list originate from one sample, sequenced in a study of long-term antiretroviral therapy in people with HIV. Version v3.0 of the immunoSEQ assay was performed at survey level. Generated by immunoSEQ multiplex PCR, the TCRdb table keeps only in-frame clones and is missing some. The data contain roughly 16,000 clones, roughly 85% of them seen just once; the ten biggest clones take up around 5.2%. Source: unsorted PBMCs, taken 0.5 years after starting antiretroviral therapy. These receptors all stem from a woman between 40 and 55 years old with HIV.

The V and J genes are TRBV19 and TRBJ2-7; 9 nucleotides align to TRBD1. This CDR3 spans 15 amino acids. J was trimmed by 0 bases and V by 3 bases; bases with no gene match: 3. Germline values: CDR1 LNHDA, CDR2 SQIVND (reference sequence). CDR3 in DNA: TGTGCCAGTAGTATGGGACAGGGCCTCTCCTACGAGCAGTACTTC. Translated: CASSMGQGLSYEQYF.

V is TRBV27 and J is TRBJ2-1, with 10 bases identical to TRBD2. The V and J ends lost 6 bases and 9 bases, in that order; junction bases with no gene match: 8. Germline assignment: CDR1 MNHEY and CDR2 SMNVEV (reference sequence). The length of the CDR3 is 14 residues. The CDR3 nucleotides read TGTGCCAGCAGAGGACTAGCGGAGCGCGGTGAGCAGTTCTTC. Translating gives CASRGLAERGEQFF.

J is TRBJ2-2 and V is TRBV9; perhaps TRBD2 as D (5 bases). Germline CDR1 reads SGDLS; CDR2 reads YYNGEE. There are 15 residues in the CDR3. V lost 0 bases and J 5 bases, leaving 11 bases between the germline ends. CDR3 DNA sequence: TGTGCCAGCAGCGTAGACCCCACGGGGACCGGGGAGCTGTTTTTT. It translates to CASSVDPTGTGELFF.

This clone showed up just once. The V and J genes are TRBV10-3 and TRBJ2-7, with D tentatively TRBD1 or TRBD2 (6 bases each). The germline gives CDR1 ENHRY, CDR2 SYGVKD. The CDR3 consists of 13 residues. V was trimmed by 6 bases and J by 6 bases, leaving 15 bases between them. The CDR3 loop reads CAISGGTILEQYF. DNA for the CDR3: TGTGCCATCAGCGGCGGGACAATACTCGAGCAGTACTTC.

The chain combines TRBV29-1 with TRBJ2-3, with D perhaps matching TRBD2 (5 bases). V lost 6 bases, J lost 3 bases, and 13 bases lay in between. Per germline, CDR1 SQVTM and CDR2 ANQGSEA. The CDR3 is made up of 13 amino acids. The CDR3 DNA sequence: TGCAGCGTCCGAAAGTGGGAGACAGATACGCAGTATTTT. Encoded protein: CSVRKWETDTQYF.

This chain joins TRBV27 and TRBJ1-1; the D gene is possibly TRBD1 (6 bases). The CDR3 sequence is 14 residues long. Germline-derived CDR1 and CDR2 are MNHEY and SMNVEV (reference sequence). V was trimmed by 3 bases and J by 7 bases, leaving 15 bases between them. CDR3 in DNA: TGTGCCAGCAGTTTGGCCAGGGGCAGTGATGAAGCTTTCTTT. Translating it yields CASSLARGSDEAFF.

This rearrangement joins TRBV6-5 to TRBJ2-2, with D hard to call. The CDR3 loop spans 15 amino acids. V dropped 4 bases and J dropped 4 bases, with 13 bases sitting between them. From germline, CDR1 is MNHEY and CDR2 SVGAGI. The CDR3 nucleotides read TGTGCCAGCAGTTCCCCCTTGAAACCCACCGGGGAGCTGTTTTTT. It is translated as CASSSPLKPTGELFF.

CDR3: CASSLGGRQGETQYF. The CDR3 nucleotides read TGTGCCAGCAGCTTAGGAGGGAGGCAGGGGGAGACCCAGTACTTC. The chain recombines TRBV11-2 with TRBJ2-5; perhaps D is TRBD1 or TRBD2 (6 bases each). Trimming took 1 base from V and 5 from J, leaving 14 bases between them. CDR3 length equals 15 residues. CDR1 is SGHAT and CDR2 is FQNNGV in the germline V gene.

This clone was found once. This sequence joins TRBV6-1 and TRBJ2-7; D call uncertain. Germline CDR1 MNHNS, CDR2 SASEGT. The CDR3 contains 14 residues. V was shortened by 0 bases and J by 2 bases, with 8 bases between the two germline ends. CDR3 amino acids: CASSEAVVTYEQYF. CDR3 nucleotide sequence: TGTGCCAGCAGTGAAGCAGTGGTAACCTACGAGCAGTACTTC.

This clone is judged medium-sized. The chain combines TRBV27 with TRBJ2-2; 11 bases line up with TRBD2. Trimming cost V 9 bases and J 6 bases; bases outside gene matches: 9. There are 15 residues in the CDR3. Germline V gene data show CDR1 as MNHEY and CDR2 as SMNVEV (reference sequence). The chain's CDR3 is CASTSSGRAPGELFF. The CDR3 DNA reads TGTGCCAGTACAAGTAGCGGGAGGGCCCCCGGGGAGCTGTTTTTT.

The chain couples TRBV4-1 to TRBJ2-1, with TRBD2 identical over 8 bases. This CDR3 comprises 15 residues. CDR1 is MGHRA and CDR2 is YSYEKL in the germline V gene. V lost 4 bases to trimming and J lost 1 base; unmatched junction nucleotides: 3. In DNA, the CDR3 is TGCGCCAGCAGCCCGTCTAGCGGGTCCTACAATGAGCAGTTCTTC. Its translation is CASSPSSGSYNEQFF.

This chain links TRBV5-4 with TRBJ2-3; 8 nucleotides match TRBD2. V shed 4 bases and J 4 bases; nucleotides not matched to a gene: 8. The germline V gene encodes CDR1 SGHNT and CDR2 YYREEE (reference sequence). The CDR3 loop spans 15 amino acids. In DNA, the CDR3 is TGTGCCAGCAGCCCCCGGGAGGGCCGGGCAGATACGCAGTATTTT. Protein: CASSPREGRADTQYF.

The V and J genes are TRBV2 and TRBJ1-2, with no clear D. This CDR3 region has 14 residues. Per the germline V gene, CDR1 is SNHLY and CDR2 is FYNNEI. The ends were cut back, 4 bases at V and 2 bases at J, with 11 bases in the middle. CDR3 bases: TGTGCCAGCAGTGTCTCCCCGGGCAACTATGGCTACACCTTC. Protein: CASSVSPGNYGYTF.

The chain uses TRBV6-5 and TRBJ2-5, with 7 positions matching TRBD1. The trim removed 3 bases at V and 2 bases at J, leaving 9 bases unmatched. Germline CDR1 is MNHEY and CDR2 is SVGAGI. The CDR3 sequence is 16 residues long. For the CDR3, the DNA is TGTGCCAGCAGTTATAGAACAGGGACAGAGCAAGAGACCCAGTACTTC. Amino acid sequence: CASSYRTGTEQETQYF.

The rearrangement joins TRBV6-1 to TRBJ1-5; D remains ambiguous. Germline V gene data show CDR1 as MNHNS and CDR2 as SASEGT. V gave up 2 bases and J gave up 5 bases, with 10 bases separating them. This CDR3 has 14 residues. The DNA of the CDR3 is TGTGCCAGCAGTGAACGGCCTAGTGATCAGCCCCAGCATTTT. Translation: CASSERPSDQPQHF.

This sequence joins TRBV2 and TRBJ2-7; weak D call: TRBD2 (5 bases). Deletions cut 6 bases from V and 2 bases from J, with 8 bases between. Germline values: CDR1 SNHLY, CDR2 FYNNEI. This CDR3 region has 12 residues. CDR3 amino acids: CASRAVAYEQYF. Here the CDR3 DNA reads TGTGCCAGCAGAGCGGTTGCCTACGAGCAGTACTTC.

The J gene is TRBJ2-1, the V gene TRBV13; a possible D gene is TRBD1 (5 bases). The ends were cut back, 5 bases at V and 0 bases at J, with 11 bases in the middle. This CDR3 comprises 15 residues. CDR1 and CDR2 (germline): PRHDT, FYEKMQ (reference sequence). CDR3 DNA sequence: TGTGCCAGCAGCCCTGACAGAAGCTCCTACAATGAGCAGTTCTTC. It specifies CASSPDRSSYNEQFF.

This chain links TRBV5-4 with TRBJ2-7; no reliable D call. Trimming shortened V by 5 bases and J by 4 bases, and 7 bases separated the two germline ends. CDR3 length: 11 amino acids. The germline gives CDR1 SGHNT, CDR2 YYREEE (reference sequence). This chain's CDR3 is CASSSDYEQYF. CDR3 DNA sequence: TGTGCCAGCAGTTCCGATTACGAGCAGTACTTC.

The chain couples TRBV7-9 to TRBJ1-5; D is perhaps TRBD1 (5 bases). CDR1 is SEHNR, CDR2 FQNEAQ, per germline (reference sequence). The CDR3 is 12 amino acids. Between the trimmed V and J ends, which lost 3 bases and 5 bases, there was a span of 5 bases. The CDR3 is CASSLTDQPQHF. Written as DNA, the CDR3 is TGTGCCAGCAGCTTGACAGATCAGCCCCAGCATTTT.

The V call is TRBV9, the J call TRBJ2-7, with TRBD1 matching 9 bases. The J segment lost 4 bases and the V segment lost 4 bases, leaving 6 bases of the junction unmatched. The CDR3 sequence is 14 residues long. Germline V lookup: CDR1 SGDLS, CDR2 YYNGEE. The CDR3 is CASSPPGQGYEQYF. The CDR3 DNA sequence: TGTGCCAGCAGCCCCCCGGGACAGGGATACGAGCAGTACTTC.

The V call is TRBV7-2, the J call TRBJ2-5; tentatively, D is TRBD1 (5 bases). The V and J ends lost 5 bases and 2 bases respectively, with 21 bases between them. The CDR3 contains 17 residues. The germline V gene has CDR1 SGHTA and CDR2 FQGNSA. As DNA, the CDR3 is TGTGCCAGCAGCCGACCACCGACAGATCCGTCGCAAGAGACCCAGTACTTC. The encoded protein is CASSRPPTDPSQETQYF.

The chain joins TRBV18 to TRBJ2-7; either TRBD1 or TRBD2 may fit D (5 bases each). The germline V gene has CDR1 KGHSH and CDR2 LQKENI. This CDR3 has 15 residues. V was pared by 3 bases and J by 1 base, with 13 bases between. CDR3 loop: CASSPRDGASYEQYF. As DNA, the CDR3 is TGTGCCAGCTCACCTCGAGACGGGGCTTCCTACGAGCAGTACTTC.